This T cell receptor (beta chain) was documented in a study of yellow fever vaccine responses in identical twins. Overall study results and limits: Among the twins, the vaccine T cell response reportedly seemed partly convergent and partly personalized.

CDR1 is SQVTM, CDR2 ANQGSEA, per germline. The CDR3 contains 13 residues. V shed 5 bases and J shed 3 bases, with 11 bases lying between them. Via MiXCR, TCRdb re-called the RT-PCR reads, giving one row per CDR3 protein. Of about 19,000 distinct CDR3 sequences in the sample, around 76% are singletons; the top ten hold more than 2%. This clonotype was seen a few times. Its target is unknown. The receptor was isolated from a woman younger than 30 who received the yellow fever vaccine. The V gene is TRBV29-1, the J gene TRBJ1-5; weak D call: TRBD1 (5 bases). Material: T cells from blood (PBMCs), unsorted or a sorted subset (not recorded which), obtained before or after yellow fever vaccination (not recorded which). The CDR3 is CSVLGGDNQPQHF. The CDR3 bases are TGCAGCGTTTTGGGGGGGGACAATCAGCCCCAGCATTTT.